This T cell receptor beta chain was identified in a study of shared clonotypes between healthy human individuals. Germline CDR1 and CDR2: SGHAT and FQNNGV. V was pared by 1 base and J by 0 bases, with 1 base between. The CDR3 is 13 amino acids. Libraries were prepared by immunoSEQ multiplex PCR; TCRdb keeps only in-frame clonotypes and omits some of them. Here the sample spans about 870,000 clones, 85% to 95% being singletons. Naive CD8 cells lacked CD45RO and underwent positive selection for CCR7, leaving out terminally differentiated effector memory CD45RA+ cells. Note on this clone: The same CDR3 is also encoded by other DNA sequences in this sample.

This TCR came from a man aged 25 to 40 in good health. Sequencing used naive CD8+ T cells sorted from blood. The gene calls are TRBV11-2 and TRBJ2-1; D is unresolved. The CDR3 DNA reads as TGTGCCAGCAGCTTAGGCTCCTACAATGAGCAGTTCTTC. This encodes CASSLGSYNEQFF.